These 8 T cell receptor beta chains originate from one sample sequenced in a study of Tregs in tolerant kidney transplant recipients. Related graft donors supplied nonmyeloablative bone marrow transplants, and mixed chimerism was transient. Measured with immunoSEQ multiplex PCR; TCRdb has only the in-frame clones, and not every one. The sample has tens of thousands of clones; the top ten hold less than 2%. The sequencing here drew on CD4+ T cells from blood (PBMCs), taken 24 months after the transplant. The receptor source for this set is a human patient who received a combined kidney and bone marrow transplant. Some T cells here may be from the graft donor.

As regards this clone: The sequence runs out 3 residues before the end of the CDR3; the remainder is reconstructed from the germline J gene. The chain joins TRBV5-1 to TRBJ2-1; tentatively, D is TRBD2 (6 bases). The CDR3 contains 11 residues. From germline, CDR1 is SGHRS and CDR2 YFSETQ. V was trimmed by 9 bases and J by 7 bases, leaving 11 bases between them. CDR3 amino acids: CAIRRGNEQFF. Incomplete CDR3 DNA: TGCGCCATCCGGAGGGGTAATGAG.

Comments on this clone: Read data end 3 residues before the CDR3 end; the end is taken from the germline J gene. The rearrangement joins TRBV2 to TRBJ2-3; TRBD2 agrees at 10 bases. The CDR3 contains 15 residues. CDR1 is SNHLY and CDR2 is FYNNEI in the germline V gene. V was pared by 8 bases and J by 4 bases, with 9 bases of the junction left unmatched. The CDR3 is CASGLGAGGPDTQYF. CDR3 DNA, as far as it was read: TGTGCCAGCGGCCTTGGAGCGGGAGGGCCAGATACG.

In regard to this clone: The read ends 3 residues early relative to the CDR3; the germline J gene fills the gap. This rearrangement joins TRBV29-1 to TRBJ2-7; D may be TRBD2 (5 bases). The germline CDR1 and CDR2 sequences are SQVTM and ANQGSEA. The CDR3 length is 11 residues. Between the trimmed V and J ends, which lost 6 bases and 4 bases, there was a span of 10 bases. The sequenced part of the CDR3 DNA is TGCAGCGTGGCGGACTTTTACGAG. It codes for CSVADFYE. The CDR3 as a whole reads CSVADFYEQYF.

CDR3 region: CASMTSTSGNTIYF. The sequenced part of the CDR3 DNA is TGTGCCAGTATGACATCAACCTCTGGAAACACC. V is TRBV2 and J is TRBJ1-3; the D is unclear. Coverage ceases 3 residues before the CDR3 finishes, and the germline J gene fills in the end. This CDR3 spans 14 amino acids. Germline V gene sequence: CDR1 SNHLY, CDR2 FYNNEI. The V and J ends lost 9 bases and 0 bases respectively, with 12 bases between them.

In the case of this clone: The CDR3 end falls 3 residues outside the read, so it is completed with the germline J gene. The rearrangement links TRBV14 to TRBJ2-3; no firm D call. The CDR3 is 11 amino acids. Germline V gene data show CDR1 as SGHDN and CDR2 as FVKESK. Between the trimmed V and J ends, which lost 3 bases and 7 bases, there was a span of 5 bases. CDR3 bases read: TGTGCCAGCAGCCAGGGCCATACG. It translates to CASSQGHT. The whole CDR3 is CASSQGHTQYF. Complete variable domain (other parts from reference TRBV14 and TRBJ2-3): EAGVTQFPSHSVIEKGQTVTLRCDPISGHDNLYWYRRVMGKEIKFLLHFVKESKQDESGMPNNRFLAERTGGTYSTLKVQPAELEDSGVYFCASSQGHTQYFGPGTRLTVL.

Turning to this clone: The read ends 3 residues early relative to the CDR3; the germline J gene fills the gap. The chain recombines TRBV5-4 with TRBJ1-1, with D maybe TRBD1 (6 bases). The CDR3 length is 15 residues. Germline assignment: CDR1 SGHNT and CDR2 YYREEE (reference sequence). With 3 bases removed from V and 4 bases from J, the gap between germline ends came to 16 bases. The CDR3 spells CASSSPAQGRTEAFF. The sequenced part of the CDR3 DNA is TGTGCCAGCAGCTCGCCAGCTCAGGGGCGCACTGAA.

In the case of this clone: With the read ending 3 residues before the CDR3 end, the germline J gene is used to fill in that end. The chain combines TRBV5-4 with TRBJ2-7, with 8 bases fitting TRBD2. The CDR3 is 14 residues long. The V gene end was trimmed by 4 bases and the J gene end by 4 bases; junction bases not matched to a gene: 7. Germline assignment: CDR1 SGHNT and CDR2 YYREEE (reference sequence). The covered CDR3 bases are TGTGCCAGCAGCGCCTCCGGGACTAGGTACGAG. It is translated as CASSASGTRYE. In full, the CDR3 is CASSASGTRYEQYF.

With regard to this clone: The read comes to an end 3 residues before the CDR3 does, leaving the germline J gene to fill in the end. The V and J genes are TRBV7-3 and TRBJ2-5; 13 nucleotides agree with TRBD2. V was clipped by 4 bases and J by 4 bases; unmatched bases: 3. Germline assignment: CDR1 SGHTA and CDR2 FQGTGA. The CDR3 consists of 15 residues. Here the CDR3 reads CASSSGLAGLETQYF. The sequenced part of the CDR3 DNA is TGTGCCAGCAGCTCGGGACTAGCGGGATTAGAGACC.